These 8 T cell receptor beta chains came from one sample sequenced in a study of immune heterogeneity within non-small cell lung tumors. Bulk tumor genomic DNA served as template, at roughly 630 ng per sample. Every primary tumor yielded several biopsies, spaced far apart, that were taken during surgery. Curative surgical treatment was performed in patients who had newly diagnosed, untreated non-small cell lung cancer. Amplification of the TCR beta CDR3 was achieved through multiplex PCR with 32 V and 13 J primers. MiXCR, applied by TCRdb to the multiplex PCR reads, yields one record per CDR3 protein. Here the sample spans about 21,000 distinct CDR3 sequences, about 30% being singletons. The specimen was lung tumor tissue. These receptors were collected from a man aged 35 to 55 with non-small cell lung cancer.

The V and J genes are TRBV7-9 and TRBJ2-7; D not certain. CDR1 and CDR2 from the germline V gene are SEHNR and FQNEAQ (reference sequence). V was cut by 1 base and J by 3 bases, with 13 bases left in between. CDR3 length: 15 amino acids. The CDR3 bases are TGTGCCAGCAGCTTAGGACCAGGTCAGGACTACGAGCAGTACTTC. Protein sequence: CASSLGPGQDYEQYF. Together with reference TRBV7-9 and TRBJ2-7, the CDR3 gives the full variable domain: DTGVSQNPRHKITKRGQNVTFRCDPISEHNRLYWYRQTLGQGPEFLTYFQNEAQLEKSRLLSDRFSAERPKGSFSTLEIQRTEQGDSAMYLCASSLGPGQDYEQYFGPGTRLTVT.

This chain links TRBV11-1 with TRBJ1-2; 7 positions match TRBD1. Germline V gene lookup returns CDR1 SGHAT and CDR2 FQDESV (reference sequence). This CDR3 region has 14 residues. V lost 6 bases to trimming and J lost 3 bases; unmatched junction nucleotides: 7. The CDR3 coding sequence is TGTGCCAGCAGTCCACAAACAGGGGACTATGGCTACACCTTC. This codes for CASSPQTGDYGYTF. The whole variable domain, filled in from reference TRBV11-1 and TRBJ1-2, reads EAEVAQSPRYKITEKSQAVAFWCDPISGHATLYWYRQILGQGPELLVQFQDESVVDDSQLPKDRFSAERLKGVDSTLKIQPAELGDSAMYLCASSPQTGDYGYTFGSGTRLTVV.

Regarding this clonotype: A much more abundant neighbour one base away suggests this may be a read error. The V and J genes are TRBV19 and TRBJ2-3; 8 bases are a match to TRBD2. CDR1 is LNHDA and CDR2 is SQIVND in the germline V gene (reference sequence). J was trimmed by 6 bases and V by 7 bases; bases with no gene match: 18. The CDR3 consists of 17 residues. CDR3 sequence (DNA): TGTGCCAGTACCCCCCGGACTAGCAGGAGGGGAGGGGATACGCAGTATTTT. Translation: CASTPRTSRRGGDTQYF.

Many counts were recorded for this clonotype. The rearrangement joins TRBV7-8 to TRBJ1-1; D remains ambiguous. V was trimmed by 6 bases and J by 5 bases, leaving 13 bases between them. Germline V CDR1 and CDR2: SGHVS, FQNEAQ. The CDR3 is made up of 13 amino acids. CDR3: CASRPLLRTEAFF. The CDR3 DNA follows: TGTGCCAGCAGGCCCCTATTGAGAACTGAAGCTTTCTTT.

This clonotype was observed many times. The rearrangement joins TRBV15 to TRBJ2-2; D not certain. CDR3 length: 12 residues. Trimming took off 3 bases at V and 5 bases at J, with 4 bases between the two ends. From germline, CDR1 is LNHNV and CDR2 YYDKDF (reference sequence). CDR3 coding DNA: TGTGCCACCAGCAGGAATACCGGGGAGCTGTTTTTT. Protein: CATSRNTGELFF.

The J gene is TRBJ2-3, the V gene TRBV15; TRBD2 aligns across 10 bases. The CDR3 runs 14 residues. J lost 10 bases, V lost 2 bases, and 6 bases had no gene match. Germline V gives CDR1 LNHNV, CDR2 YYDKDF (reference sequence). The CDR3 nucleotides are TGTGCCACCAGCAGACAGGGACTAGCGTCTGCGCAGTATTTT. This sequence encodes CATSRQGLASAQYF.

Comment on this clonotype: Possible read error: a much larger clone is one base away. The chain links TRBV6-1 to TRBJ2-1, with 8 bases fitting TRBD2. The length of the CDR3 is 15 residues. Germline assignment: CDR1 MNHNS and CDR2 SASEGT. Unmatched junction bases numbered 11, after V lost 6 bases and J lost 7 bases. The CDR3 region is CASRQDEAGENEQFF. CDR3 nucleotides: TGTGCCAGCAGACAGGATGAAGCGGGAGAGAATGAGCAGTTCTTC.

This clonotype was seen only a few times. This CDR3 reads CASSDPGTGINEQFF. CDR3 bases: TGCGCCAGCAGTGATCCCGGGACAGGGATTAATGAGCAGTTCTTC. The chain has TRBV10-1 and TRBJ2-1; the match to TRBD1 covers 9 bases. With V trimmed by 3 bases and J by 7 bases, 7 bases remained unmatched. The germline CDR1 and CDR2 sequences are WNHNN and SYGVQD (reference sequence). This CDR3 is built from 15 residues.